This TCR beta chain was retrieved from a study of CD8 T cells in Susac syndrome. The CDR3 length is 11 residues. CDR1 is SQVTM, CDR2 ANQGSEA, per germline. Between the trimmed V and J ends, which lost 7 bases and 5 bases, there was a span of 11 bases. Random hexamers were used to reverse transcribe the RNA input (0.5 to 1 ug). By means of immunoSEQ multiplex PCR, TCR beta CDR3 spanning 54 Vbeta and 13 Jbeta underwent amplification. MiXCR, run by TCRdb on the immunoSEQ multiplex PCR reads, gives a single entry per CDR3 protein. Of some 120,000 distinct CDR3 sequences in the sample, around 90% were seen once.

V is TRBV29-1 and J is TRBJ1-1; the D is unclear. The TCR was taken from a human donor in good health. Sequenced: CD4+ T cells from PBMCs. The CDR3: CSAGESTEAFF. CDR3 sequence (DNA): TGCAGCGCCGGTGAATCTACTGAAGCTTTCTTT. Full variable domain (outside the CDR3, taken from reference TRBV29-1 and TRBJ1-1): SAVISQKPSRDICQRGTSLTIQCQVDSQVTMMFWYRQQPGQSLTLIATANQGSEATYESGFVIDKFPISRPNLTFSTLTVSNMSPEDSSIYLCSAGESTEAFFGQGTRLTVV.